This TCR beta chain was profiled in a study of cytomegalovirus exposure and HLA in healthy donors. The primer mix had 60 Vbeta and 13 Jbeta primers. Sequenced by immunoSEQ multiplex PCR; TCRdb stores in-frame clones only, minus some. The repertoire includes 95,000 to 110,000 clones, roughly 80% of them detected once, and about 2.2% sits in the top ten. The CDR3 is 13 residues long. After removal of 5 bases from V and 8 bases from J, the junction contained 7 bases not matched to a gene. CDR1 is SQVTM, CDR2 ANQGSEA, per germline. The TCR was taken from a man aged 25 to 40 in good health and CMV-seronegative. V is TRBV29-1 and J is TRBJ1-4; TRBD1 matches at 8 bases. The sequenced sample consisted of PBMCs. The CDR3 DNA reads as TGCAGCGTTAAAGGACAGGGAGGCGAAAAACTGTTTTTT. Translated, it gives CSVKGQGGEKLFF.